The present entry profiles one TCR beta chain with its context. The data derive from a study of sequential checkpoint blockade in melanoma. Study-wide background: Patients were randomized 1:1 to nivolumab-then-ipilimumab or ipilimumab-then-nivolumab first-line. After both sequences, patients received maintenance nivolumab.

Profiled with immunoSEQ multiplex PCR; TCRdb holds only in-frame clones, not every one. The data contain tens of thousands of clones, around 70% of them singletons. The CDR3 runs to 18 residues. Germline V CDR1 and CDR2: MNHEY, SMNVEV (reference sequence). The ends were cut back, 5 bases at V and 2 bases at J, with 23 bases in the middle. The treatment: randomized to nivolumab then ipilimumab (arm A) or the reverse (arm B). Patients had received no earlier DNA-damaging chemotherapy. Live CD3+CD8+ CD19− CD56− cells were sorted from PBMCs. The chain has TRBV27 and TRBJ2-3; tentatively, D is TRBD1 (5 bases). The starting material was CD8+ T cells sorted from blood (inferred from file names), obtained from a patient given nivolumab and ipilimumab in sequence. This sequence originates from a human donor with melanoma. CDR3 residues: CASSLTEPGLYSTDTQYF. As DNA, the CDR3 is TGTGCCAGCAGTCTGACAGAGCCGGGCCTCTATTCCACAGATACGCAGTATTTT.